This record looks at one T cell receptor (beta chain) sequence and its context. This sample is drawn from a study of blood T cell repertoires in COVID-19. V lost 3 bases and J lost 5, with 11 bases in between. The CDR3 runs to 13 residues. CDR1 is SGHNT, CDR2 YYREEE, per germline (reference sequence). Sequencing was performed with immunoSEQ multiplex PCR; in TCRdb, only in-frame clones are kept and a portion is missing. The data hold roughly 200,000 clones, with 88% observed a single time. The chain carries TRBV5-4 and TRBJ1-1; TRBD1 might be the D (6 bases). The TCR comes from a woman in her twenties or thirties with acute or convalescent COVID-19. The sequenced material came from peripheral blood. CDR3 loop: CASSSNRATEAFF. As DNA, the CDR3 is TGTGCCAGCAGCTCCAACAGGGCGACTGAAGCTTTCTTT.